One and the same sample provided the 25 T cell receptor beta chains below, sequenced in a study of blood T cell repertoires in COVID-19 (dated by TCRdb to between 2020 and 2021). Libraries came from the immunoSEQ multiplex PCR assay. TCRdb stores this immuneACCESS table with in-frame sequences only. Part of the clones is absent; in the studies checked, under half of the shortfall reflects unresolved V genes, and no reason is known for the rest. This sample has approximately 50,000 clones in its table, and 75% to 95% of those were observed once. Together, the top ten hold about 6% of the sample. Material: peripheral blood. The receptor source for this set is a man aged 40-49 years with acute or convalescent COVID-19.

The chain is built from TRBV5-4 and TRBJ2-3; 7 bases map to TRBD2. With 4 bases clipped from V and 2 bases from J, the junction kept 10 bases outside the gene matches. CDR3 length: 16 amino acids. Per germline, CDR1 SGHNT and CDR2 YYREEE (reference sequence). The CDR3 coding sequence is TGTGCCAGCAGCACTAGTCCGGGACTAAACACAGATACGCAGTATTTT. This sequence encodes CASSTSPGLNTDTQYF.

The chain recombines TRBV5-4 with TRBJ1-1, with 8 bases matching TRBD1. This CDR3 is 13 amino acids long. Trimming removed 4 bases from V and 5 bases from J; junction bases left unmatched: 4. Germline V gives CDR1 SGHNT, CDR2 YYREEE (reference sequence). The CDR3 here is CASSAGGKTEAFF. Written as DNA, the CDR3 is TGTGCCAGCAGCGCAGGGGGCAAGACTGAAGCTTTCTTT.

The chain has TRBV5-5 and TRBJ2-1, with 9 bases that match TRBD1. The germline V gene has CDR1 SGHKS and CDR2 YYEKEE (reference sequence). V dropped 3 bases and J dropped 7; count of bases not matched to a gene: 8. The CDR3 spans 15 residues. This CDR3 reads CASSSPGQGWNEQFF. CDR3 in DNA: TGTGCCAGCAGCTCGCCGGGACAGGGCTGGAATGAGCAGTTCTTC.

The J gene is TRBJ2-7, the V gene TRBV18; D is perhaps TRBD1 (6 bases). V lost 0 bases and J 0 bases, leaving 15 bases between the germline ends. Germline CDR1 KGHSH, CDR2 LQKENI. The CDR3 consists of 17 residues. The CDR3 here is CASSPPGPGESSYEQYF. As DNA, the CDR3 is TGTGCCAGCTCACCACCGGGACCAGGGGAAAGCTCCTACGAGCAGTACTTC. Full variable domain (rest looked up from reference TRBV18 and TRBJ2-7): NAGVMQNPRHLVRRRGQEARLRCSPMKGHSHVYWYRQLPEEGLKFMVYLQKENIIDESGMPKERFSAEFPKEGPSILRIQQVVRGDSAAYFCASSPPGPGESSYEQYFGPGTRLTVT.

The rearrangement links TRBV7-9 to TRBJ2-2; perhaps TRBD1 as D (5 bases). The germline V gene has CDR1 SEHNR and CDR2 FQNEAQ (reference sequence). V was cut by 7 bases and J by 0 bases, with 12 bases left in between. The CDR3 has 15 amino acids. CDR3 bases: TGTGCCAGCATTCAGGGCCTGCCGAACACCGGGGAGCTGTTTTTT. Protein: CASIQGLPNTGELFF.

The chain employs TRBV4-3 and TRBJ2-1, with D perhaps TRBD1 (5 bases). CDR3 length: 14 residues. Germline CDR1 is LGHNA and CDR2 is YSLEER. With 0 bases removed from V and 5 bases from J, the gap between germline ends came to 8 bases. Written as DNA, the CDR3 is TGCGCCAGCAGCCAAGAAAGGACAAACAATGAGCAGTTCTTC. This sequence encodes CASSQERTNNEQFF.

The V and J genes are TRBV23-1 and TRBJ2-5; D perhaps matches TRBD1 (6 bases). TRBV23-1 falls under the ORF class, with uncertain function. This CDR3 is built from 14 residues. V was cut by 4 bases and J by 1 base, with 10 bases left in between. This CDR3 reads CASSLDSLQETQYF. CDR3 in DNA: TGCGCCAGCAGTCTGGACAGCCTCCAAGAGACCCAGTACTTC.

This chain links TRBV29-1 with TRBJ1-2; D is possibly TRBD1 (5 bases). Germline CDR1 is SQVTM and CDR2 is ANQGSEA. The CDR3 length is 14 residues. Trimming cost V 1 base and J 1 base, with 10 bases left between them. The CDR3 DNA is TGCAGCGTTGAAGTGGCCGGGGGTAACTATGGCTACACCTTC. This codes for CSVEVAGGNYGYTF. The complete variable domain, with remaining parts taken from reference TRBV29-1 and TRBJ1-2, reads SAVISQKPSRDICQRGTSLTIQCQVDSQVTMMFWYRQQPGQSLTLIATANQGSEATYESGFVIDKFPISRPNLTFSTLTVSNMSPEDSSIYLCSVEVAGGNYGYTFGSGTRLTVV.

J is TRBJ2-7 and V is TRBV19; 7 positions match TRBD1. CDR1 and CDR2 (germline): LNHDA, SQIVND (reference sequence). With V trimmed by 2 bases and J by 6 bases, 10 bases remained unmatched. The CDR3 length is 15 residues. This CDR3 is CASSIYPGTDPEQYF. In DNA, the CDR3 is TGTGCCAGTAGTATATACCCCGGGACAGATCCCGAGCAGTACTTC. Full variable domain (rest looked up from reference TRBV19 and TRBJ2-7): DGGITQSPKYLFRKEGQNVTLSCEQNLNHDAMYWYRQDPGQGLRLIYYSQIVNDFQKGDIAEGYSVSREKKESFPLTVTSAQKNPTAFYLCASSIYPGTDPEQYFGPGTRLTVT.

The CDR3 coding sequence is TGTGCCAGCAGTGCAACAGGGGGTAATGAAAAACTGTTTTTT. It translates to CASSATGGNEKLFF. The chain employs TRBV2 and TRBJ1-4; 8 bases map to TRBD1. V lost 4 bases and J lost 4; bases outside the gene matches: 2. The CDR3 contains 14 residues. Germline V gene data show CDR1 as SNHLY and CDR2 as FYNNEI.

V and J are TRBV9 and TRBJ2-7, with D possibly being TRBD2 (6 bases). CDR3 size: 14 residues. V lost 0 bases, J lost 7 bases, and 14 bases lay in between. CDR1 and CDR2 (germline): SGDLS, YYNGEE. CDR3 loop: CASSVVSGAGEQYF. CDR3 DNA: TGTGCCAGCAGCGTAGTGAGTGGGGCGGGGGAGCAGTACTTC.

The chain recombines TRBV19 with TRBJ2-5; TRBD1 is a possible D gene (6 bases). The germline V and J ends were trimmed by 3 bases and 2 bases, with 7 bases remaining between them. The CDR3 contains 13 residues. Germline V gene data show CDR1 as LNHDA and CDR2 as SQIVND (reference sequence). The CDR3 DNA reads as TGTGCCAGTAGTATCAGGGGTCAAGAGACCCAGTACTTC. Translated, it gives CASSIRGQETQYF.

This CDR3 reads CASSFGTSTQETQYF. CDR3 in DNA: TGTGCCAGCAGCTTTGGTACTTCAACCCAAGAGACCCAGTACTTC. V usage is TRBV11-3 and J usage is TRBJ2-5; no reliable D call. This CDR3 contains 15 residues. Germline CDR1 and CDR2: SGHNT and YENEEA. V lost 3 bases, J lost 1 base, and 12 bases lay in between.

This rearrangement joins TRBV7-3 to TRBJ2-7; D may be TRBD1 (5 bases). Deletions cut 3 bases from V and 0 bases from J, with 6 bases between. This CDR3 region has 13 residues. The V gene's germline CDR1 is SGHTA and CDR2 FQGTGA. The CDR3 bases are TGTGCCAGCAGCTTCAGGGACTCCTACGAGCAGTACTTC. Translation: CASSFRDSYEQYF.

The rearrangement links TRBV27 to TRBJ2-3; 10 nucleotides line up with TRBD2. Trimming removed 4 bases from V and 1 base from J; junction bases left unmatched: 2. The germline V gene encodes CDR1 MNHEY and CDR2 SMNVEV (reference sequence). The CDR3 sequence is 15 residues long. The CDR3 nucleotides are TGTGCCAGCAGTTCTAGCGGGAGTGGCACAGATACGCAGTATTTT. It yields the protein CASSSSGSGTDTQYF.

The chain is built from TRBV18 and TRBJ2-7; 10 bases are shared with TRBD2. With V trimmed by 2 bases and J by 6 bases, 19 bases remained unmatched. The CDR3 has 19 residues. CDR1 and CDR2 (germline): KGHSH, LQKENI. DNA for the CDR3: TGTGCCAGCTCACCATTCCCGCATTCTTCTAGCGGGAGTTCGAGCGAGCAGTACTTC. Its translation: CASSPFPHSSSGSSSEQYF.

V gene TRBV6-5 combines with J gene TRBJ2-2; TRBD1 matches 7 bases. Germline lookup yields CDR1 MNHEY and CDR2 SVGAGI. The CDR3 totals 14 residues. V was pared by 6 bases and J by 4 bases, with 5 bases of the junction left unmatched. This CDR3 is CASSWDRGTGELFF. Written as DNA, the CDR3 is TGTGCCAGCAGCTGGGACAGAGGCACCGGGGAGCTGTTTTTT.

V and J are TRBV30 and TRBJ1-4, with 8 bases identical to TRBD1. The V segment lost 4 bases and the J segment 8 bases; nucleotides outside the gene matches: 9. Per the germline V gene, CDR1 is GTSNPN and CDR2 is SVGIG (reference sequence). This CDR3 is 14 amino acids long. For the CDR3, the DNA is TGTGCCTGGACTAGGACAGGGAGAAACGAAAAACTGTTTTTT. Translating it yields CAWTRTGRNEKLFF.

Here the CDR3 DNA reads TGTGCCAGCAGCCACACGGATATCGGGTACAATGAGCAGTTCTTC. It translates to CASSHTDIGYNEQFF. This sequence joins TRBV5-6 and TRBJ2-1; D gene ambiguous. The CDR3 extends over 15 amino acids. V was cut by 4 bases and J by 4 bases, with 15 bases left in between. In germline, CDR1 is SGHDT, CDR2 YYEEEE.

The chain uses TRBV5-1 and TRBJ2-4; the match to TRBD1 covers 7 bases. This CDR3 comprises 15 residues. Germline values: CDR1 SGHRS, CDR2 YFSETQ. Trimming took 5 bases from V and 7 from J; bases not matched to a gene: 12. This CDR3 is CASSLQQGQGNIQYF. CDR3 nucleotide sequence: TGCGCCAGCAGTTTACAACAGGGGCAAGGGAACATTCAGTACTTC.

The chain links TRBV10-1 to TRBJ2-1; TRBD2 agrees at 8 bases. Germline V CDR1 and CDR2: WNHNN, SYGVQD (reference sequence). The CDR3 runs 17 residues. Unmatched junction bases numbered 8, after V lost 4 bases and J lost 0 bases. CDR3 nucleotide sequence: TGCGCCAGCAGTGGACCTATAGCGGGGAGCTCCTACAATGAGCAGTTCTTC. Translating gives CASSGPIAGSSYNEQFF.

The rearrangement uses TRBV18 and TRBJ1-1, with 10 bases that match TRBD1. The CDR3 extends over 15 amino acids. J was trimmed by 2 bases and V by 2 bases; bases with no gene match: 2. Germline-derived CDR1 and CDR2 are KGHSH and LQKENI. The CDR3 bases are TGTGCCAGCTCACCAAGGACAGGGGGAAACACTGAAGCTTTCTTT. Translation gives CASSPRTGGNTEAFF.

The chain joins TRBV7-6 to TRBJ1-1, with D maybe TRBD1 (5 bases). This CDR3 has 15 residues. From germline, CDR1 is SGHVS and CDR2 FNYEAQ. Trimming stripped 2 bases from V and 1 base from J, with 11 bases between. The CDR3 sequence is CASSLLQGKNTEAFF. CDR3 bases: TGTGCCAGCAGCTTACTGCAGGGAAAGAACACTGAAGCTTTCTTT.

The CDR3 region is CASSHSGVEETQYF. CDR3 bases: TGCGCCAGCAGCCACTCAGGGGTGGAGGAGACCCAGTACTTC. This sequence joins TRBV4-1 and TRBJ2-5; a weak D match, TRBD1 (6 bases). CDR3 size: 14 residues. V was pared by 3 bases and J by 5 bases, with 13 bases between. CDR1 and CDR2 from the germline V gene are MGHRA and YSYEKL.

The chain is built from TRBV24-1 and TRBJ1-5, with a tentative D call TRBD1 (5 bases). The CDR3 spans 16 residues. V lost 3 bases and J 0 bases, leaving 11 bases between the germline ends. Per the germline V gene, CDR1 is KGHDR and CDR2 is SFDVKD. CDR3 bases: TGTGCCACCAGTGATCGGAGGGGAAATAGCAATCAGCCCCAGCATTTT. Amino acid sequence: CATSDRRGNSNQPQHF.